This TCR beta chain derives from a study of blood T cell repertoires in COVID-19. Overall study context: In each case, the material was cDNA or gDNA derived from T cells, B-cell-depleted T cells, or PBMCs.

During active infection, Seattle patients enrolled and were then monitored through disease. Clones were read by immunoSEQ multiplex PCR, and TCRdb kept only the in-frame ones, dropping some. The table shows some 390,000 clones, with approximately 89% occurring only once. This CDR3 is 14 amino acids long. Trimming removed 1 base at V and 8 bases at J, with 15 bases between. Germline CDR1 SGHRS, CDR2 YFSETQ. The chain recombines TRBV5-1 with TRBJ1-2; D gene uncertain. The source of this sequence is a woman aged 55-69 years with COVID-19, enrolled during active disease. Sequences were obtained from peripheral blood. CDR3 coding DNA: TGCGCCAGCAGCTTGCCGGAGGATAGGTACGGCTACACCTTC. It codes for CASSLPEDRYGYTF.